The 32 T cell receptor beta chains below were found in one sample sequenced in a study of monozygotic twins with inflammatory bowel disease. With the 5' RACE reads reprocessed, TCRdb shows one record per CDR3 protein and no DNA. The ten top clones account for 2% to 2.5%, within a sample of approximately 390,000 distinct CDR3 sequences. Input material: blood. The receptors stem from a human donor with ulcerative colitis or Crohn's disease, or a healthy co-twin of an affected twin (not recorded which).

The rearrangement links TRBV20-1 to TRBJ2-7; without DNA, the TCRdb call of TRBD2 cannot be checked. Germline CDR1 DFQATT, CDR2 SNEGSKA (reference sequence). The CDR3 consists of 13 residues. The CDR3 here is CSAQREGYYEQYF.

The chain recombines TRBV20-1 with TRBJ1-6. Germline V lookup: CDR1 DFQATT, CDR2 SNEGSKA (reference sequence). The CDR3 is 14 residues long. This chain's CDR3 is CSARDTGRDSPLHF.

The chain recombines TRBV4-1 with TRBJ1-3. Germline CDR1 reads MGHRA; CDR2 reads YSYEKL. CDR3 size: 13 residues. The chain's CDR3 is CASTGPSGNTIYF.

This chain uses TRBV6-5 with TRBJ2-4. CDR1 and CDR2 from the germline V gene are MNHEY and SVGAGI. The length of the CDR3 is 15 residues. CDR3 protein: CASSYSRDLGNIQYF.

The gene calls are TRBV7-2 and TRBJ2-7; TCRdb gives TRBD2 as the D gene, but with no DNA this cannot be confirmed. The length of the CDR3 is 13 residues. The germline CDR1 and CDR2 sequences are SGHTA and FQGNSA. CDR3 sequence reads: CASSLGTSVTQYF.

This chain connects TRBV15 to TRBJ1-1. Germline V gene data show CDR1 as LNHNV and CDR2 as YYDKDF (reference sequence). This CDR3 is 15 amino acids long. The CDR3 region is CATSLLWAANTEAFF.

The rearrangement links TRBV19 to TRBJ2-4; the TRBD1 assignment by TCRdb is unverifiable without DNA. CDR1 is LNHDA, CDR2 SQIVND, per germline (reference sequence). The CDR3 has 15 amino acids. This CDR3 reads CASSIPPGRGNIQYF.

This chain joins TRBV4-1 and TRBJ2-3. This CDR3 has 15 amino acids. Germline loops: CDR1 MGHRA, CDR2 YSYEKL. The CDR3 protein is CASSQDRTSADTQYF.

The CDR3 spells CASSRQSTDTQYF. This chain connects TRBV7-6 to TRBJ2-3. This CDR3 is 13 amino acids long. CDR1 is SGHVS and CDR2 is FNYEAQ in the germline V gene.

The chain carries TRBV5-1 and TRBJ1-4; TCRdb's assignment of TRBD1 cannot be checked, as there is no DNA. The CDR3 is 14 amino acids. Germline V gene sequence: CDR1 SGHRS, CDR2 YFSETQ. CDR3 amino acids: CASSSQGTAEKLFF.

The chain uses TRBV29-1 and TRBJ2-2; TCRdb picks TRBD1, but there is no DNA to check that call. Germline V lookup: CDR1 SQVTM, CDR2 ANQGSEA. The CDR3 has 13 residues. The CDR3 sequence is CSVDTGYTGELFF.

V usage is TRBV20-1 and J usage is TRBJ1-2; the D call from TCRdb, TRBD1, cannot be confirmed without DNA. The germline gives CDR1 DFQATT, CDR2 SNEGSKA (reference sequence). This CDR3 region has 12 residues. This CDR3 is CSVPTVNYGYTF.

This chain links TRBV7-2 with TRBJ2-3; lacking DNA, the TRBD2 call made by TCRdb goes unchecked. The CDR3 is 16 amino acids. Germline V gives CDR1 SGHTA, CDR2 FQGNSA. CDR3 amino acids: CASSHTIAGFPDTQYF.

The CDR3 loop is CASRRSQNTGELFF. The rearrangement links TRBV2 to TRBJ2-2. This CDR3 region has 14 residues. CDR1 is SNHLY and CDR2 is FYNNEI in the germline V gene. The whole variable domain, filled in from reference TRBV2 and TRBJ2-2, reads EPEVTQTPSHQVTQMGQEVILRCVPISNHLYFYWYRQILGQKVEFLVSFYNNEISEKSEIFDDQFSVERPDGSNFTLKIRSTKLEDSAMYFCASRRSQNTGELFFGEGSRLTVL.

The genes are TRBV7-8 and TRBJ2-7; TCRdb selects TRBD1, and the lack of DNA leaves this call unchecked. This CDR3 region has 13 residues. In germline, CDR1 is SGHVS, CDR2 FQNEAQ. CDR3 protein: CASSRDQPYEQYF.

V and J are TRBV19 and TRBJ1-2; TCRdb gives TRBD1 as the D gene, but with no DNA this cannot be confirmed. The germline V gene has CDR1 LNHDA and CDR2 SQIVND (reference sequence). This CDR3 comprises 13 residues. The CDR3 spells CASSGGSFYGYTF.

The V and J genes are TRBV12-3 or TRBV12-4 and TRBJ2-1; TCRdb gives TRBD2 as the D gene, but with no DNA this cannot be confirmed. The CDR3 runs 16 residues. CDR3 protein: CASSTRTGTSYNEQFF.

The CDR3 spells CASSFADIQYF. The chain uses TRBV7-9 and TRBJ2-4. Per germline, CDR1 SEHNR and CDR2 FQNEAQ (reference sequence). This CDR3 comprises 11 residues.

This chain joins TRBV5-1 and TRBJ2-3; TCRdb gives TRBD2 as the D gene, but with no DNA this cannot be confirmed. The germline V gene has CDR1 SGHRS and CDR2 YFSETQ. This CDR3 spans 15 amino acids. CDR3 region: CASSWGTSGTDTQYF.

The V gene is TRBV20-1, the J gene TRBJ1-2; the D gene TCRdb calls, TRBD1, cannot be checked with no DNA. Germline V gene sequence: CDR1 DFQATT, CDR2 SNEGSKA (reference sequence). CDR3 length: 14 residues. The chain's CDR3 is CSARDVQGRDGYTF.

The chain combines TRBV11-1 with TRBJ1-2. The CDR3 loop spans 13 amino acids. Per the germline V gene, CDR1 is SGHAT and CDR2 is FQDESV (reference sequence). CDR3 loop: CASSLDGDYGYTF.

This chain connects TRBV6-5 to TRBJ2-2; the D call of TRBD2 rests on TCRdb alone, since no DNA is present to check it. Germline V gene data show CDR1 as MNHEY and CDR2 as SVGAGI. This CDR3 region has 13 residues. CDR3 sequence: CASSYEGPGELFF.

The genes are TRBV13 and TRBJ2-2; the TCRdb call, TRBD1, lacks DNA for checking. The CDR3 spans 15 residues. Looked up from germline, CDR1 is PRHDT and CDR2 is FYEKMQ (reference sequence). The CDR3 spells CASSLTPGKTWELFF.

The rearrangement uses TRBV5-4 and TRBJ2-1; the TRBD1 assignment by TCRdb is unverifiable without DNA. This CDR3 is built from 13 residues. Per the germline V gene, CDR1 is SGHNT and CDR2 is YYREEE (reference sequence). The CDR3 region is CASGNRGPDEQFF.

The chain recombines TRBV28 with TRBJ2-7; TCRdb outputs TRBD2, but without DNA this stays unchecked. The CDR3 length is 15 residues. Germline CDR1 MDHEN, CDR2 SYDVKM. The CDR3 protein is CASSKPGLAGYEQYF.

This chain joins TRBV6-1 and TRBJ2-7; TCRdb's D call, TRBD2, is unchecked because there is no DNA. Germline V lookup: CDR1 MNHNS, CDR2 SASEGT. This CDR3 spans 17 amino acids. The CDR3: CASSAMIGERSSYEQYF.

This chain uses TRBV25-1 with TRBJ1-1. The CDR3 totals 14 residues. Germline V gives CDR1 MGHDK, CDR2 SYGVNS. This chain's CDR3 is CASSDLTPNTEAFF.

The CDR3: CMGGRGHTEAFF. The chain combines TRBV20-1 with TRBJ1-1; TCRdb's D call, TRBD1, is unchecked because there is no DNA. The length of the CDR3 is 12 residues. Germline CDR1 DFQATT, CDR2 SNEGSKA (reference sequence).

The chain recombines TRBV5-1 with TRBJ1-2; TCRdb gives TRBD1 as the D gene, but with no DNA this cannot be confirmed. CDR1 SGHRS and CDR2 YFSETQ come from the germline V gene. The CDR3 is 15 residues long. The CDR3 here is CASSPRTGANYGFTF.

This sequence joins TRBV5-5 and TRBJ1-3. Germline V gene sequence: CDR1 SGHKS, CDR2 YYEKEE (reference sequence). This CDR3 contains 13 residues. CDR3 loop: CASSAETGNTIYF.

V and J are TRBV12-3 or TRBV12-4 and TRBJ2-1; TCRdb's assignment of TRBD2 cannot be checked, as there is no DNA. The CDR3 covers 15 residues. The CDR3 loop is CASRALAGAHNEQFF.

CDR3 protein: CASSGLAASSYEQYF. The gene calls are TRBV18 and TRBJ2-7; absent DNA, TCRdb's TRBD2 call cannot be checked. Germline CDR1 KGHSH, CDR2 LQKENI. The CDR3 length is 15 residues.